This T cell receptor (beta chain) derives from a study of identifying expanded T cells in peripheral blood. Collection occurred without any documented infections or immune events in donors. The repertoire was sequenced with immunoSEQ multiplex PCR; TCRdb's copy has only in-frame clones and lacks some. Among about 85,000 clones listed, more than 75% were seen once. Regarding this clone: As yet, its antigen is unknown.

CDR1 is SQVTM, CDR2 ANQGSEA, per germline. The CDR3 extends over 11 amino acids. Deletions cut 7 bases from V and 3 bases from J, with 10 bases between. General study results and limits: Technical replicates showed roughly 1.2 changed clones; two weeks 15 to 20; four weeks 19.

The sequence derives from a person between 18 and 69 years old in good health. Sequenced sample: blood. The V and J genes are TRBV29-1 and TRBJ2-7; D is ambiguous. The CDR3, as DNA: TGCAGCGGGGAACGAGGCTACGAGCAGTACTTC. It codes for CSGERGYEQYF.